This T cell receptor beta chain was recorded in a study of CD8+CD57+ T cells in acquired aplastic anemia. Germline trimming cut 6 bases from V and 6 bases from J; bases unmatched to any gene: 6. The germline gives CDR1 ENHRY, CDR2 SYGVKD. The CDR3 length is 14 residues. For sequencing, patients were chosen who had shown expansion of CD8+CD57+ cells by flow cytometry. Severe acquired aplastic anemia was present in all patients. Findings of the study overall: Sharing between patients and controls was observed for over 25 CD8+ CDR3 sequences.

A note on this clonotype: What it binds is unknown.

Profiling of TCR beta VDJ combinations and CDR3 sequences used genomic DNA as template. TCRdb redid the calling of the reads with MiXCR, one entry per CDR3 protein. The sample includes over 150,000 distinct CDR3 sequences, 50% to 65% seen only once; the top ten take 42%. The sample was sorted CD4+, CD8+, or CD8+CD57+ T cells (not recorded which) from PBMCs. The sequence derives from a human donor with aplastic anemia. V is TRBV10-3 and J is TRBJ2-3; TRBD1 matches 10 bases. This CDR3 reads CAIRGQGLRDTQYF. The DNA for the CDR3 is TGTGCCATCAGGGGACAGGGGTTACGCGATACGCAGTATTTT.